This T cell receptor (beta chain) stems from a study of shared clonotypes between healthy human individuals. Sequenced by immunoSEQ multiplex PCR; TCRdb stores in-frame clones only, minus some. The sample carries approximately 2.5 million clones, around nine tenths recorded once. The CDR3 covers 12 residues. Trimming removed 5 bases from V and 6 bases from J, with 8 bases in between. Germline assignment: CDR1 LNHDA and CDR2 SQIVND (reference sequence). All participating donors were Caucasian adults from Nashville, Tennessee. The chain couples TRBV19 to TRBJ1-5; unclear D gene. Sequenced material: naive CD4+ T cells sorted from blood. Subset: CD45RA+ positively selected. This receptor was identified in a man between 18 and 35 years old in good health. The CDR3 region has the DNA TGTGCCAGTAGTCCGGCAGCTCAGCCCCAGCATTTT. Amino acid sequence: CASSPAAQPQHF.